A selection of T cell receptor beta chains follows, all from one sample in a study of T cell responses to AZD1222 COVID-19 vaccine. Sequenced by immunoSEQ multiplex PCR; TCRdb stores in-frame clones only, minus some. Seen here are more than 95,000 clones, more than 70% observed once, and the top ten hold about 4.4%. The sample consisted of peripheral blood, taken 28 days after the second AZD1222 dose. The receptors were sampled from an adult who received the AZD1222 COVID-19 vaccine. Both conserved end residues are part of each CDR3. A D gene is named only where the DNA matches it firmly. Clone size appears in some rows only: once, few, many, or a class for an expanded clone.

TRBJ1-2	TRBV5-5	TRBD1	-	TGTGCCAGCAGCTTCCCACTGACAGGGACTAACTATGGCTACACCTTC	CASSFPLTGTNYGYTF
TRBJ2-3	TRBV19	TRBD2	-	TGTGCCAGTAGTATAGGTGCGGGGGTCACAGATACGCAGTATTTT	CASSIGAGVTDTQYF
TRBJ1-5	TRBV12-3/TRBV12-4	TRBD1	-	TGTGCCAGCAGTTTGGCCGGGACAGGGGTGAAGAATTTT	CASSLAGTGVKNF
TRBJ2-5	TRBV7-3	TRBD1	-	TGTGCCAGCAGCTCCGGGACAGGGGCACGAGAGACCCAGTACTTC	CASSSGTGARETQYF
TRBJ1-1	TRBV2	-	-	TGTGCCAGCAACAATGTGGCTGAAGCTTTCTTT	CASNNVAEAFF
TRBJ2-1	TRBV27	-	-	TGTGCCAGCAGTTTAACAGAGAACAATGAGCAGTTCTTC	CASSLTENNEQFF
TRBJ2-1	TRBV6-5	-	once	TGTGCCAGCAGTTACGGCATAGTAAGGAATGAGCAGTTCTTC	CASSYGIVRNEQFF
TRBJ2-5	TRBV19	TRBD1	-	TGTGCCAGTCGGGCAGGGGGCTGGGAGACCCAGTACTTC	CASRAGGWETQYF
TRBJ1-2	TRBV28	TRBD1	-	TGTGCCAGCAGTGAACAGGGGCCGGGTTATAACTATAGCTACACCTTC	CASSEQGPGYNYSYTF
TRBJ1-4	TRBV28	-	once	TGTGCCAGCAGAAAGGGGGGTGTAAATGAAAAACTGTTTTTT	CASRKGGVNEKLFF
TRBJ1-6	TRBV12-3/TRBV12-4	-	-	TGTGCCAGCAGCACAGGGACTTATTCACCCCTCCACTTT	CASSTGTYSPLHF
TRBJ1-5	TRBV18	TRBD1	-	TGTGCCAGCTCACAACAGGGGGACGGCAATCAGCCCCAGCATTTT	CASSQQGDGNQPQHF
TRBJ1-1	TRBV27	-	-	TGTGCCAGCAGAAGTTTAGGGGGGGAAGAAGCTTTCTTT	CASRSLGGEEAFF
TRBJ1-5	TRBV3-1/TRBV3-2	-	-	TGTGCCAGCAGCCAAGGTTACAGGGAACAGCCCCAGCATTTT	CASSQGYREQPQHF
TRBJ2-2	TRBV7-2	TRBD1	-	TGTGCCAGCAGCAGGGGACAGGGAGGGGCCGGGGAGCTGTTTTTT	CASSRGQGGAGELFF
TRBJ1-2	TRBV7-3	-	few	TGTGCCAGCAGCTCCGACGGGGCCTATGGCTACACCTTC	CASSSDGAYGYTF
TRBJ2-7	TRBV20-1	-	few	TGCAGTGCTAGTCCCAGGGTCTACGAGCAGTACTTC	CSASPRVYEQYF
TRBJ1-6	TRBV10-3	-	once	TGTGCCATCAGTGAGGGGCCCGGGAGGGGAGACAATTCACCCCTCCACTTT	CAISEGPGRGDNSPLHF
TRBJ2-7	TRBV18	-	-	TGTGCCAGCAGACAGGTTTCCGACGAGCAGTACTTC	CASRQVSDEQYF
TRBJ2-2	TRBV2	TRBD1	once	TGTGCCAGCAGTACTACCGGGACAGGGGAAAACGGGGAGCTGTTTTTT	CASSTTGTGENGELFF
TRBJ2-3	TRBV3-1/TRBV3-2	TRBD2	-	TGTGCCAGCAGCCTACCGGGACTAGCGGGGGGCACAGATACGCAGTATTTT	CASSLPGLAGGTDTQYF
TRBJ1-6	TRBV30	-	-	TGTGCCTGGACCAGGGACTATAATTCACCCCTCCACTTT	CAWTRDYNSPLHF
TRBJ2-7	TRBV15	-	-	TGTGCCACCAGCAGAGTCCTATCGGGTGAGGGGTACGAGCAGTACTTC	CATSRVLSGEGYEQYF
TRBJ2-1	TRBV2	-	-	TGTGCCAGCAGTGAACCCTCTAGCTCCTACAATGAGCAGTTCTTC	CASSEPSSSYNEQFF
TRBJ1-1	TRBV6-5	-	many	TGTGCCAGCAGCTTAACCGGGCCTTCGAACACTGAAGCTTTCTTT	CASSLTGPSNTEAFF
TRBJ1-4	TRBV3-1/TRBV3-2	-	-	TGTGCCAGCAGCCAACAAGGGGCGCTAGACTTTAATGAAAAACTGTTTTTT	CASSQQGALDFNEKLFF
TRBJ1-6	TRBV27	-	-	TGTGCCAGCAGTTTATCGTGGACGGTGGCGGGGACACCCCCCCACTTT	CASSLSWTVAGTPPHF
TRBJ2-6	TRBV19	TRBD1	-	TGTGCCAGTAGTATCCTCTTAACAGGGGCTGGGGCCAACGTCCTGACTTTC	CASSILLTGAGANVLTF
TRBJ1-5	TRBV27	-	-	TGTGCCAGCAGTTTCTGGGCCGCATATAGCAATCAGCCCCAGCATTTT	CASSFWAAYSNQPQHF
TRBJ1-5	TRBV5-8	TRBD1	once	TGTGCCAGCAGCTCGGGACAGAGCAATCAGCCCCAGCATTTT	CASSSGQSNQPQHF
TRBJ1-6	TRBV7-8	-	-	TGTGCCAGCAGCTTACAGGGACGAGATAATTCACCCCTCCACTTT	CASSLQGRDNSPLHF
TRBJ1-6	TRBV18	-	-	TGTGCCAGCTCATCCCGAACAGGGATGGGTAATTCACCCCTCCACTTT	CASSSRTGMGNSPLHF
TRBJ1-5	TRBV10-1	-	-	TGCGCCAGCAGGGCCCGGGTATATAGCAATCAGCCCCAGCATTTT	CASRARVYSNQPQHF
TRBJ1-3	TRBV19	-	few	TGTGCCAGTAGTATCCGTCCCACCGGAAACACCATATATTTT	CASSIRPTGNTIYF
TRBJ1-3	TRBV7-9	-	-	TGTGCCAGCAGCTTAGATGCCCTTGTCTCTGGAAACACCATATATTTT	CASSLDALVSGNTIYF
TRBJ1-5	TRBV4-3	-	few	TGCGCCAGCAGCCAAGACAGGGGTAGCGGCAATCAGCCCCAGCATTTT	CASSQDRGSGNQPQHF
TRBJ1-1	TRBV9	-	-	TGTGCCAGCAGCCCCTTCGTCCAGGAGGGCACTGAAGCTTTCTTT	CASSPFVQEGTEAFF
TRBJ1-2	TRBV12-3/TRBV12-4	-	-	TGTGCCAGCAAACCGGGAAACTATGGCTACACCTTC	CASKPGNYGYTF
TRBJ2-2	TRBV12-5	-	-	TGTGCTAGTGGTTTCTCACTAGAGAGAACCCGGGAGCTGTTTTTT	CASGFSLERTRELFF
TRBJ2-7	TRBV11-1	-	-	TGTGCCAGCAGCTTAGCGGGGAACAGACGCGAGCAGTACTTC	CASSLAGNRREQYF
TRBJ2-6	TRBV5-1	-	-	TGCGCCAGCAGCCGTGGTTGGGACCCCTCGGGGTTCTCTGGGGCCAACGTCCTGACTTTC	CASSRGWDPSGFSGANVLTF
TRBJ1-2	TRBV5-1	-	-	TGCGCCAGCAGCTTGGGAGCAGGGGATAACTATGGCTACACCTTC	CASSLGAGDNYGYTF
TRBJ1-1	TRBV5-1	TRBD1	-	TGCGCCAGCTCTCCCCAAGGGGGCTCAAACACTGAAGCTTTCTTT	CASSPQGGSNTEAFF
TRBJ2-4	TRBV5-1	-	-	TGCGCCAGCAGCTCCCGGGACGCTGAGGGCATTCAGTACTTC	CASSSRDAEGIQYF
TRBJ2-3	TRBV29-1	-	few	TGCAGCCTTATTCGGGACTCAAGATCCACAGATACGCAGTATTTT	CSLIRDSRSTDTQYF
TRBJ1-4	TRBV6-5	-	-	TGTGCCAGCAGTTACTTAGGGGCTGCAACTAATGAAAAACTGTTTTTT	CASSYLGAATNEKLFF
TRBJ2-3	TRBV7-2	TRBD2	-	TGTGCCAGCAGCTTAGCGCCCTGGTACGGGACTAGCGATGCAGATACGCAGTATTTT	CASSLAPWYGTSDADTQYF
TRBJ1-1	TRBV2	-	-	TGTGCCAGCAGTGTTCAGGGAGGCGACACTGAAGCTTTCTTT	CASSVQGGDTEAFF
TRBJ2-7	TRBV13	-	-	TGTGCCAGCAGCTTAGAAGGCAAGTCGGAGCAGTACTTC	CASSLEGKSEQYF
TRBJ1-1	TRBV5-1	TRBD1	-	TGCGCCAGCAGCCCGACCAACAGGGGAGAGAACGAAGCTTTCTTT	CASSPTNRGENEAFF
TRBJ1-2	TRBV4-1	-	-	TGCGCCAGCAGCCAAGAGGCAGTTGGGAGTAACTATGGCTACACCTTC	CASSQEAVGSNYGYTF
TRBJ2-7	TRBV27	-	-	TGTGCCAGCAGTTCAGATTTTGGTTACGAGCAGTACTTC	CASSSDFGYEQYF
TRBJ1-6	TRBV5-8	TRBD1	-	TGTGCCAGCAGCTCCCCCCGCGGACAGGGTCCCTATAATTCACCCCTCCACTTT	CASSSPRGQGPYNSPLHF